The T cell receptor beta chain described here comes from a study of human T cells and chemical hapten exposure. Time point reported: patch test 1, 2 weeks after DPC sensitization. Treatment described: therapeutic diphenylcyclopropenone sensitization with weekly scalp DPC. The ends were cut back, 7 bases at V and 6 bases at J, with 9 bases in the middle. The CDR3 contains 11 residues. Germline CDR1 is MNHNY and CDR2 is SVGAGI (reference sequence). Original processing notes: Sampled TCR counts reached a median of roughly 90,000 per sample, with values ranging from roughly 20,000 to 700,000. MiXCR, applied by TCRdb to the RACE reads, yields one record per CDR3 protein. TCRdb's processing, not the authors' own work, is the source of the V and J calls. The data show roughly 360,000 distinct CDR3 sequences, roughly 4.8% seen once.

The source is a woman in her 50s with alopecia areata. Some clones in this sample may be carry-over from other donors' samples. The J gene is TRBJ1-2, the V gene TRBV6-6; a possible D gene is TRBD1 (6 bases). The sequencing here drew on whole blood, taken in connection with sensitization to the hapten diphenylcyclopropenone (DPC). The CDR3: CASTNRDGYTF. The CDR3 DNA reads as TGTGCCAGCACCAACAGGGATGGCTACACCTTC.